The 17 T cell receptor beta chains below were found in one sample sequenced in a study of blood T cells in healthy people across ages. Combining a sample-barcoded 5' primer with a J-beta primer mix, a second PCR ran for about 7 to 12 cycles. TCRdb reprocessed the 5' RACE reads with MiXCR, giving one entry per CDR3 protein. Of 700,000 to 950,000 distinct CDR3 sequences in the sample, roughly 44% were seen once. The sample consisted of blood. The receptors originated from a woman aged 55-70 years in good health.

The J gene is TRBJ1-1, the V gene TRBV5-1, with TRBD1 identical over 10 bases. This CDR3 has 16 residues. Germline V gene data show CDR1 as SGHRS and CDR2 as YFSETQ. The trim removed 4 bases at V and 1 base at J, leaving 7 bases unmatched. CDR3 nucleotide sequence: TGCGCCAGCAGCGGCGGGACAGGGGCCCAGAACACTGAAGCTTTCTTT. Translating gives CASSGGTGAQNTEAFF.

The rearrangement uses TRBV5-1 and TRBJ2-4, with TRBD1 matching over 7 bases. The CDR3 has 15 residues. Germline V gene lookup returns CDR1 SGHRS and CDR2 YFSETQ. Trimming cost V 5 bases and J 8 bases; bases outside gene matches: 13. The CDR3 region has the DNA TGCGCCAGCAGTTTATCGACAGGGATCTTAGACATTCAGTACTTC. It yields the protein CASSLSTGILDIQYF.

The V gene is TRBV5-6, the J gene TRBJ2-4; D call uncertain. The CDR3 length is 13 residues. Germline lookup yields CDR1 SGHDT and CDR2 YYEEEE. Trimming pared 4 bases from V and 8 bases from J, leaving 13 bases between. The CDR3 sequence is CASSPSRLDIQYF. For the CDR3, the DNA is TGTGCCAGCAGCCCTTCCAGACTGGACATTCAGTACTTC.

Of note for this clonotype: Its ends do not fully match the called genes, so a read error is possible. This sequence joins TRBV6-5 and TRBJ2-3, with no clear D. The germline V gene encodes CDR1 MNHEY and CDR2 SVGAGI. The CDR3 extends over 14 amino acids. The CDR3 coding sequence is TGCGCCAGCAGTTCTCGCGACTGGAGAGATACGCAGTATTTT. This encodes CASSSRDWRDTQYF.

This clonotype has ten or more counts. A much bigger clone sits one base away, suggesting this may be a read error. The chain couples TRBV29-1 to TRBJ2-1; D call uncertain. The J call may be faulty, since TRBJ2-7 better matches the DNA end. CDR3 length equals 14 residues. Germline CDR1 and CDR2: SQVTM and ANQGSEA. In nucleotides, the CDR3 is TGCAGCGTTGTTGTGACCGGATACTACAATGAGCAGTACTTC. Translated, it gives CSVVVTGYYNEQYF.

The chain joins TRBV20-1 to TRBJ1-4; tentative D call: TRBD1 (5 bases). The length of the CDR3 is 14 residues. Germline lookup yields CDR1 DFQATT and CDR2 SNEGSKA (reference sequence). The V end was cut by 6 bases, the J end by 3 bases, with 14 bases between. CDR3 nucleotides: TGCAGTGCCCCGGGAGGGGTGGCTAATGAAAAACTGTTTTTT. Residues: CSAPGGVANEKLFF.

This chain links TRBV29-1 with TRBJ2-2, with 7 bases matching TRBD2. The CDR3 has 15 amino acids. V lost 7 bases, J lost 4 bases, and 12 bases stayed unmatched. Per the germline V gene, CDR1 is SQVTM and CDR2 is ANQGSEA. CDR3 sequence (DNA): TGCAGCGCGATCGCGGGAGACCCCTTCACCGGGGAGCTGTTTTTT. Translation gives CSAIAGDPFTGELFF.

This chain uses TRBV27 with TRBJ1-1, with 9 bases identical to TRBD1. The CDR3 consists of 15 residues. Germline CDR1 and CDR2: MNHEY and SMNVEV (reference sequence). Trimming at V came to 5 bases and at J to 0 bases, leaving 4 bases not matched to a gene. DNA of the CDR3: TGTGCCAGCAGTCGGGACAGGGTCCTGAACACTGAAGCTTTCTTT. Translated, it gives CASSRDRVLNTEAFF.

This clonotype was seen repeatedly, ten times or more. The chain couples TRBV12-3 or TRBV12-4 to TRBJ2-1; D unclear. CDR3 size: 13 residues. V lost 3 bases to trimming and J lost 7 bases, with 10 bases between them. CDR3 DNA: TGTGCCAGCAGTTTCGGGCCCCTAAATGAGCAGTTCTTC. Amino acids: CASSFGPLNEQFF.

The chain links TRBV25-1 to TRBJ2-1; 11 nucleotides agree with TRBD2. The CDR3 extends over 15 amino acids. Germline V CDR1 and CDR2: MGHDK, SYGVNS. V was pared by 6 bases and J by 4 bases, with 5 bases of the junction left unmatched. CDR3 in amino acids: CASSCPSGGYNEQFF. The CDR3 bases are TGTGCCAGCAGCTGCCCTAGCGGGGGGTACAATGAGCAGTTCTTC.

CDR3 in amino acids: CASTVRATDTQYF. Here the CDR3 DNA reads TGTGCCAGCACAGTCCGGGCCACAGATACGCAGTATTTT. This sequence joins TRBV6-1 and TRBJ2-3; D is unresolved. The germline V gene has CDR1 MNHNS and CDR2 SASEGT. The CDR3 runs to 13 residues. V was pared by 7 bases and J by 2 bases, with 10 bases between.

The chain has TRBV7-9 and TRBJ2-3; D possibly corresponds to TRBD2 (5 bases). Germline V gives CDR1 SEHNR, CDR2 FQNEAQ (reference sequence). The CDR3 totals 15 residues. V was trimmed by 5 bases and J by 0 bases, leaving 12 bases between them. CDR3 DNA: TGTGCCAGCAGCGCGGTATGGACTAGCACAGATACGCAGTATTTT. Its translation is CASSAVWTSTDTQYF. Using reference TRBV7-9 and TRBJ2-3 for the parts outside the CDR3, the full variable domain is DTGVSQNPRHKITKRGQNVTFRCDPISEHNRLYWYRQTLGQGPEFLTYFQNEAQLEKSRLLSDRFSAERPKGSFSTLEIQRTEQGDSAMYLCASSAVWTSTDTQYFGPGTRLTVL.

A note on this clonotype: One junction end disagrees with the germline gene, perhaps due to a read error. CDR3 bases: TGTGCCAGCAGTAAACGAACAGATAGCAATCAGCCCCAGCAGTTT. It codes for CASSKRTDSNQPQQF. The J gene is TRBJ1-5, the V gene TRBV28; D is unresolved. The CDR3 loop spans 15 amino acids. Germline V lookup: CDR1 MDHEN, CDR2 SYDVKM.

DNA for the CDR3: TGTGCCAGCAGCGCTGGAGTCCCCTCCAATGAGCAGTTCTTC. Its protein product is CASSAGVPSNEQFF. The chain joins TRBV3-1 to TRBJ2-1; no firm D call. The CDR3 has 14 amino acids. V lost 5 bases and J lost 6, with 14 bases in between. Germline V CDR1 and CDR2: LGHDT, YNNKEL (reference sequence).

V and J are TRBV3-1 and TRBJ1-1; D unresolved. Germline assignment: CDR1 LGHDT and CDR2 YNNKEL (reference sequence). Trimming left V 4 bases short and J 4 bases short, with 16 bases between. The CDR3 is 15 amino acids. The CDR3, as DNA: TGTGCCAGCAGCCGAGGGATGCTGGGGAGCACTGAAGCTTTCTTT. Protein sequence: CASSRGMLGSTEAFF.

CDR3 amino acids: CASSQALNLAYEQYF. The CDR3, as DNA: TGTGCCAGCAGCCAAGCCCTGAACCTGGCTTACGAGCAGTACTTC. The chain carries TRBV4-2 and TRBJ2-7; no reliable D call. Trimming pared 1 base from V and 4 bases from J, leaving 14 bases between. The CDR3 has 15 residues. CDR1 is LGHNA and CDR2 is YNFKEQ in the germline V gene.

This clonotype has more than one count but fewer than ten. The CDR3 DNA sequence: TGTGCCAGCAGCCAAGGCAGGGCCTCAACGGCTGGGGCCAACGTCCTGACTTTC. Protein product: CASSQGRASTAGANVLTF. This chain joins TRBV3-1 and TRBJ2-6, with D perhaps matching TRBD1 (5 bases). V was trimmed by 1 base and J by 2 bases, leaving 15 bases between them. Germline lookup yields CDR1 LGHDT and CDR2 YNNKEL (reference sequence). This CDR3 is 18 amino acids long.